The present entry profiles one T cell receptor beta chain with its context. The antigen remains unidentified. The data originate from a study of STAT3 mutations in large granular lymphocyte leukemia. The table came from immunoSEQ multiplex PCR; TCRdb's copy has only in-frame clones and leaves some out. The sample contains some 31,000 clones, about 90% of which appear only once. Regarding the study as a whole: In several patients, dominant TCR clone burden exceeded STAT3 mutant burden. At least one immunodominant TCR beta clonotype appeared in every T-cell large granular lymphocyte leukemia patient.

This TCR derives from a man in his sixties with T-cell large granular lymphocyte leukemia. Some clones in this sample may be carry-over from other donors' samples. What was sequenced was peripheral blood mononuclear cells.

CDR3 sequence reads: CAWSVLGRGYTF. The CDR3 DNA follows: TGTGCCTGGAGTGTACTAGGAAGGGGCTACACCTTC. This chain connects TRBV30 to TRBJ1-2; D remains unclear. The CDR3 extends over 12 amino acids. Germline CDR1 GTSNPN, CDR2 SVGIG (reference sequence). V was shortened by 0 bases and J by 8 bases, with 10 bases between the two germline ends.